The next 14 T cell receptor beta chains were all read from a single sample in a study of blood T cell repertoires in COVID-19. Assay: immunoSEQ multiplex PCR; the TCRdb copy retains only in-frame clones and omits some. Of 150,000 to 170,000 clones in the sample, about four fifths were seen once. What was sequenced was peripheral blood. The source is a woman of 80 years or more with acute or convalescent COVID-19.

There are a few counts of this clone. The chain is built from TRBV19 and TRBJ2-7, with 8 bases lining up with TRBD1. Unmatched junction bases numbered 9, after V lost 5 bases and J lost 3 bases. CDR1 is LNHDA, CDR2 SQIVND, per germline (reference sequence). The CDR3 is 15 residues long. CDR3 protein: CASSPRDRIFYEQYF. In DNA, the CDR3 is TGTGCCAGTAGTCCCCGGGACAGGATCTTCTACGAGCAGTACTTC.

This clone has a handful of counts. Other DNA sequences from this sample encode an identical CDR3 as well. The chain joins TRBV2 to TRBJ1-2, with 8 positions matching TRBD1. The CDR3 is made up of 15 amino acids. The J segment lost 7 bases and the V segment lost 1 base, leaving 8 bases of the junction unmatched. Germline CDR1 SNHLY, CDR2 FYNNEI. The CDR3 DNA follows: TGTGCCAGCAGTGAAGAGGGCAGGGGGCGGGGTGGCTACACCTTC. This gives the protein CASSEEGRGRGGYTF. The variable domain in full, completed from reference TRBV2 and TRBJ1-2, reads EPEVTQTPSHQVTQMGQEVILRCVPISNHLYFYWYRQILGQKVEFLVSFYNNEISEKSEIFDDQFSVERPDGSNFTLKIRSTKLEDSAMYFCASSEEGRGRGGYTFGSGTRLTVV.

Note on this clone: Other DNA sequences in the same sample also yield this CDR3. The CDR3 protein is CASSPRTGGETQYF. CDR3 DNA: TGTGCCAGCTCACCACGGACAGGGGGCGAGACCCAGTACTTC. The chain carries TRBV18 and TRBJ2-5; 11 bases fit TRBD1. The trim removed 1 base at V and 5 bases at J, leaving 0 bases unmatched. The CDR3 totals 14 residues. Looked up from germline, CDR1 is KGHSH and CDR2 is LQKENI. The entire variable domain, with the rest obtained from reference TRBV18 and TRBJ2-5, is as follows: NAGVMQNPRHLVRRRGQEARLRCSPMKGHSHVYWYRQLPEEGLKFMVYLQKENIIDESGMPKERFSAEFPKEGPSILRIQQVVRGDSAAYFCASSPRTGGETQYFGPGTRLLVL.

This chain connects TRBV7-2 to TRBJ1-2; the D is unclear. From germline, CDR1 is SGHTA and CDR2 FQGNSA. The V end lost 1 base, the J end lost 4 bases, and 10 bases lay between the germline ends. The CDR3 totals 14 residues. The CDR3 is CASSLDSRSYGYTF. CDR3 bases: TGTGCCAGCAGCTTAGATTCTAGAAGCTATGGCTACACCTTC.

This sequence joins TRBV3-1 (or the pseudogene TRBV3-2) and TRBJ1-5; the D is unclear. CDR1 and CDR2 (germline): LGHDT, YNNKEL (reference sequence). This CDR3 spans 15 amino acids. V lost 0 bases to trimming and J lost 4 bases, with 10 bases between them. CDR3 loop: CASSQEWAANQPQHF. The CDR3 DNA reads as TGTGCCAGCAGCCAAGAGTGGGCAGCAAATCAGCCCCAGCATTTT.

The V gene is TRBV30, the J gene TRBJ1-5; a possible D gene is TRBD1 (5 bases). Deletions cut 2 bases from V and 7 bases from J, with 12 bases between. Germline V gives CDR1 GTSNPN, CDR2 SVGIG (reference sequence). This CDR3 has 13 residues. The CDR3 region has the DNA TGTGCCTGGAGTAAAGACAGCTCCCAGCCCCAGCATTTT. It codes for CAWSKDSSQPQHF.

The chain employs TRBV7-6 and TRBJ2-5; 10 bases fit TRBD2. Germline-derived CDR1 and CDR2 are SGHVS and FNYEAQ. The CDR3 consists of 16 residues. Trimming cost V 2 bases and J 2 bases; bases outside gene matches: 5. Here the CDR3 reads CASSLSDSGGQETQYF. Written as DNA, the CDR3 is TGTGCCAGCAGCTTAAGTGATAGCGGGGGGCAAGAGACCCAGTACTTC.

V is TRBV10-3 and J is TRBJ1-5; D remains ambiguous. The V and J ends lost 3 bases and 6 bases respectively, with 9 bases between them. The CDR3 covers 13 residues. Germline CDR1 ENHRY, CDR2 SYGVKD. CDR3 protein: CAISEGGLQPQHF. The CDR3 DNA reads TGTGCCATCAGTGAAGGAGGGCTTCAGCCCCAGCATTTT.

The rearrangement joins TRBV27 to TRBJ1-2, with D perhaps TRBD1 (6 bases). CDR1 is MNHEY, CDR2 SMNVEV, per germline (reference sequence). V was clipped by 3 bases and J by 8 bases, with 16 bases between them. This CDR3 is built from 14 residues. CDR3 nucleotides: TGTGCCAGCAGTTTTTCTGGGGGCTGGGGCGGCTACACCTTC. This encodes CASSFSGGWGGYTF.

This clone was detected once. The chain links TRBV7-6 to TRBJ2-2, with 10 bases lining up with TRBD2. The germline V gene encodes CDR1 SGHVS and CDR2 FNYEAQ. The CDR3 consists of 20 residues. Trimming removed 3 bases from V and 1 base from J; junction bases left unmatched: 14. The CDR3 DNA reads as TGTGCCAGCAGCTTGATGGGGAATAGCGGGGGGCCTCTGAACACCGGGGAGCTGTTTTTT. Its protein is CASSLMGNSGGPLNTGELFF.

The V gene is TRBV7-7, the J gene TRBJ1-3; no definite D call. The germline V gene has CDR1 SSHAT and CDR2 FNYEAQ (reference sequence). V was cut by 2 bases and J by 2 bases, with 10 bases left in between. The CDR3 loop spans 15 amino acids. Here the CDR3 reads CASSLSQETGNTIYF. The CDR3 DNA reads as TGTGCCAGCAGCTTAAGCCAAGAAACTGGAAACACCATATATTTT.

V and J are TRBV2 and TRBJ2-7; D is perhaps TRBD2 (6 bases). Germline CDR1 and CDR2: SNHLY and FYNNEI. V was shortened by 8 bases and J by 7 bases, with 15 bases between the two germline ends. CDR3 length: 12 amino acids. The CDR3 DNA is TGTGCCAGCGGAAGGGCGGGGCAAGAGCAGTACTTC. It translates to CASGRAGQEQYF.

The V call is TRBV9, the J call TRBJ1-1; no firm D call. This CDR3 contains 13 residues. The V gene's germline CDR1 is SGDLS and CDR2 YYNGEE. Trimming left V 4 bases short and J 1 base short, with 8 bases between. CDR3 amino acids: CASSPGRNTEAFF. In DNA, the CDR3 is TGTGCCAGCAGCCCTGGGAGGAACACTGAAGCTTTCTTT.

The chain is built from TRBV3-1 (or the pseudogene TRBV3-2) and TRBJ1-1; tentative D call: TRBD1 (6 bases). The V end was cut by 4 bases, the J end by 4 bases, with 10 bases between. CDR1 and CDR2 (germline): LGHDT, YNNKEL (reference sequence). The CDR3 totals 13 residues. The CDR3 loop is CASSPSQGTEAFF. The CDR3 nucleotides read TGTGCCAGCAGCCCGTCACAGGGCACTGAAGCTTTCTTT.